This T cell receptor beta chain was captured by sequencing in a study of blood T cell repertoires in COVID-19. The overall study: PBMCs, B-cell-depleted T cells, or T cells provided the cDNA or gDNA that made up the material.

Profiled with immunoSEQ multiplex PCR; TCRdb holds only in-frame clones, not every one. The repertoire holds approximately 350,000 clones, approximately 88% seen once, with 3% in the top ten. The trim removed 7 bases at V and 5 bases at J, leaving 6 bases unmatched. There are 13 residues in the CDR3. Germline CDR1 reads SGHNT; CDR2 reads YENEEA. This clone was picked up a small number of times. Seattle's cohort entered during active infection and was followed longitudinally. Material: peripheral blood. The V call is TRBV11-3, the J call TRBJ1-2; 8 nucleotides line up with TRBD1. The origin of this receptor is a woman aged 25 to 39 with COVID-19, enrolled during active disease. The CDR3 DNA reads TGTGCCAGCACCGGGACAGGCCTTTATGGCTACACCTTC. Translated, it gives CASTGTGLYGYTF.